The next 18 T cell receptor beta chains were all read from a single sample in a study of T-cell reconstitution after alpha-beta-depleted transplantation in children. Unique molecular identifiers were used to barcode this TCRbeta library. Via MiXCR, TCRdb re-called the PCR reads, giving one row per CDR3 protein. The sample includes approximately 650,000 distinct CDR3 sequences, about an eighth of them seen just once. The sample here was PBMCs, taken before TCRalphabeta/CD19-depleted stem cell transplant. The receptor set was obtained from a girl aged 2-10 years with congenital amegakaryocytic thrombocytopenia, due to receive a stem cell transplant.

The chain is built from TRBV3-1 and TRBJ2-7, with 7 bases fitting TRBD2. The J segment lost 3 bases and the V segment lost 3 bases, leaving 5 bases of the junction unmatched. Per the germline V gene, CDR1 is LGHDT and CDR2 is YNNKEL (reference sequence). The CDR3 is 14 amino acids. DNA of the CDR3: TGTGCCAGCAGCCATGGGACTATATACTACGAGCAGTACTTC. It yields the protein CASSHGTIYYEQYF.

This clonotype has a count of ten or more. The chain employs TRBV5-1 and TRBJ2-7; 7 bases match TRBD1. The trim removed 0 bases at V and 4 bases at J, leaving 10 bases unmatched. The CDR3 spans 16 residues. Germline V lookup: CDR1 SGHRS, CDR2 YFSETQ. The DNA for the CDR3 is TGCGCCAGCAGCTTGGAGTTCGGGACAGTTGTTTACGAGCAGTACTTC. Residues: CASSLEFGTVVYEQYF.

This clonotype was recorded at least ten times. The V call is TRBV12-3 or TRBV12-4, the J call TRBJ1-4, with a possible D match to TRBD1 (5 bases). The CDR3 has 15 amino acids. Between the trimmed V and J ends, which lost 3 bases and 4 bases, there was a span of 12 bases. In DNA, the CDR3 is TGTGCCAGCAGTTTCCAACTGACAGTTAATGAAAAACTGTTTTTT. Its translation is CASSFQLTVNEKLFF.

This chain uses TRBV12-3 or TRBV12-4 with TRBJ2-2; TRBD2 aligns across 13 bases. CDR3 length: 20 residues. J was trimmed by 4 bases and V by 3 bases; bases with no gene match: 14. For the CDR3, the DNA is TGTGCCAGCAGTTTTCGAGCCAAACTAGCGGGAGGGCCGACCACCGGGGAGCTGTTTTTT. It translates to CASSFRAKLAGGPTTGELFF.

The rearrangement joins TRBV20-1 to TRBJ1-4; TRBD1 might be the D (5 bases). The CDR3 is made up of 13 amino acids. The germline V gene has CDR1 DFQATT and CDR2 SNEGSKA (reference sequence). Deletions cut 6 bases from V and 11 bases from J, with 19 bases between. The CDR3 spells CSANTGVGGKLFF. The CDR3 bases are TGCAGTGCCAACACGGGGGTGGGAGGGAAACTGTTTTTT.

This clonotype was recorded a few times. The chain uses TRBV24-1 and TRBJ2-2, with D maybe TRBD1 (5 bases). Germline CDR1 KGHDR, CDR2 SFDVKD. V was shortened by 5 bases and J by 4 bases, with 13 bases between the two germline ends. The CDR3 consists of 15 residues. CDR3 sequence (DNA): TGTGCCACCAGTGGGGGTAGACAGCCCACCGGGGAGCTGTTTTTT. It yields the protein CATSGGRQPTGELFF.

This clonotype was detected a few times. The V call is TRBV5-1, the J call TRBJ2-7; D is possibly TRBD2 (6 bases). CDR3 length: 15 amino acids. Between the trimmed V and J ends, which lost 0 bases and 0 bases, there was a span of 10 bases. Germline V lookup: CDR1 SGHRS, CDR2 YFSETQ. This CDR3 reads CASSLADGSSYEQYF. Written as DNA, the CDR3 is TGCGCCAGCAGCTTGGCCGACGGGAGCTCCTACGAGCAGTACTTC.

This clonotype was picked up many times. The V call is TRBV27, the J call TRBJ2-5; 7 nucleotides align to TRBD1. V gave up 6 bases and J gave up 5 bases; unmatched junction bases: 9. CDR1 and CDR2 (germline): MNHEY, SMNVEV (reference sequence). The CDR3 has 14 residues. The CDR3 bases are TGTGCCAGCAGGCAACAGGGGTGGGGGGAGACCCAGTACTTC. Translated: CASRQQGWGETQYF.

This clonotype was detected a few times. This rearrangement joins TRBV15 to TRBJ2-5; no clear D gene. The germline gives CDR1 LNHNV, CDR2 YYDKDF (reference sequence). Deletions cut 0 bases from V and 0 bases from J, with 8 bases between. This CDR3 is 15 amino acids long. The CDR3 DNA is TGTGCCACCAGCAGAGATAGGAGCAACCAAGAGACCCAGTACTTC. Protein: CATSRDRSNQETQYF.

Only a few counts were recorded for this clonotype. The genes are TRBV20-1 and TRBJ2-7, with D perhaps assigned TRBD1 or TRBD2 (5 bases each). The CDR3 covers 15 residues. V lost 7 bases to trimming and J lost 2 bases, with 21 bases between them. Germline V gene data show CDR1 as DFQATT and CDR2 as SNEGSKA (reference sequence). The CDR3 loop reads CSVIPPGTLTYEQYF. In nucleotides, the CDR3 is TGCAGTGTCATCCCTCCGGGGACGTTGACCTACGAGCAGTACTTC.

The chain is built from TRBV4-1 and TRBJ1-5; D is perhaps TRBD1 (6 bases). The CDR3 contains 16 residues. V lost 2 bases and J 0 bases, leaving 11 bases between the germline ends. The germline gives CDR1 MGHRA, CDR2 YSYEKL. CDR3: CASSQLGQYSNQPQHF. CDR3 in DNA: TGCGCCAGCAGCCAACTCGGACAGTATAGCAATCAGCCCCAGCATTTT.

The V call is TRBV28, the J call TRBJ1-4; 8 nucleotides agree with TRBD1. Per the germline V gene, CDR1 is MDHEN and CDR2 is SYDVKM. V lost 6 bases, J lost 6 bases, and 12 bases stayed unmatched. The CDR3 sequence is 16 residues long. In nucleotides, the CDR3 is TGTGCCAGCAGCGCAGGGGGCGCGGGTTGGGATGAAAAACTGTTTTTT. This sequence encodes CASSAGGAGWDEKLFF.

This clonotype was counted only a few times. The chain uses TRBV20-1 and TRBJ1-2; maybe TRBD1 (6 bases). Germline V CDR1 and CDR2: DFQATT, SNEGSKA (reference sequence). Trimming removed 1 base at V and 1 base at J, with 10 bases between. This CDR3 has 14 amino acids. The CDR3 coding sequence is TGCAGTGCTAGAGTCCCAGGGGTTAACTATGGCTACACCTTC. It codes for CSARVPGVNYGYTF.

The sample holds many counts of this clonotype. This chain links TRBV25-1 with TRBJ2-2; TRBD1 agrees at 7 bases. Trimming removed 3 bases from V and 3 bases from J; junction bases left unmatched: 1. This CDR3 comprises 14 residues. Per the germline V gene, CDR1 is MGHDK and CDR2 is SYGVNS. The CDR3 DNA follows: TGTGCCAGCAGTGAGGGGACAGACACCGGGGAGCTGTTTTTT. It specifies CASSEGTDTGELFF. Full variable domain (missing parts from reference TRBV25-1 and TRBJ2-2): EADIYQTPRYLVIGTGKKITLECSQTMGHDKMYWYQQDPGMELHLIHYSYGVNSTEKGDLSSESTVSRIRTEHFPLTLESARPSHTSQYLCASSEGTDTGELFFGEGSRLTVL.

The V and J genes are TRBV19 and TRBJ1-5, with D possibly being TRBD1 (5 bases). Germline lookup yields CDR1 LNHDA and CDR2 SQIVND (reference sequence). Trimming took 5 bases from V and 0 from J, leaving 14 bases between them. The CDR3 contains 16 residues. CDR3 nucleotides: TGTGCCAGTAGTCGCCGGCAGGGTTATAGCAATCAGCCCCAGCATTTT. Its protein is CASSRRQGYSNQPQHF. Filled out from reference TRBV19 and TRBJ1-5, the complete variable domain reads DGGITQSPKYLFRKEGQNVTLSCEQNLNHDAMYWYRQDPGQGLRLIYYSQIVNDFQKGDIAEGYSVSREKKESFPLTVTSAQKNPTAFYLCASSRRQGYSNQPQHFGDGTRLSIL.

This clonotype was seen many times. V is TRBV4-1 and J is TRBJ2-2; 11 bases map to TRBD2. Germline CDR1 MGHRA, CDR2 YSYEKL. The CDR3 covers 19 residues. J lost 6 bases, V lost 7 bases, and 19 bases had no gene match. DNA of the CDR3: TGCGCCAGCACCCTGCCCGATGAAGAACTAGCGGGAGAAGCCGGGGAGCTGTTTTTT. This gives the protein CASTLPDEELAGEAGELFF.

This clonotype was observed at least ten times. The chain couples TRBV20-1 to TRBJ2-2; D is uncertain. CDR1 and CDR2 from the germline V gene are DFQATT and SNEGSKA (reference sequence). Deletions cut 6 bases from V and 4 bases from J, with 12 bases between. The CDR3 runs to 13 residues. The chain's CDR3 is CSALSASTGELFF. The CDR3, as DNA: TGCAGTGCCCTTTCGGCGTCCACCGGGGAGCTGTTTTTT.

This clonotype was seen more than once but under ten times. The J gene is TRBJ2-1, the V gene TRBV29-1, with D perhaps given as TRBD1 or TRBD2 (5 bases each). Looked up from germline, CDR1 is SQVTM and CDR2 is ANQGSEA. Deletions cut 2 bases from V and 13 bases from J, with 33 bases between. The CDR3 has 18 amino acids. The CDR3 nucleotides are TGCAGCGTTGAATCGTTTATAGGAACAGGCCCCCTCAGGGCGGGTCAGTTCTTC. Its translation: CSVESFIGTGPLRAGQFF.